The 23 T cell receptor beta chains in this list originate from one sample, sequenced in a study of PD-L1 blockade in urothelial cancer. The repertoire was sequenced with immunoSEQ multiplex PCR; TCRdb's copy has only in-frame clones and lacks some. The sample includes 40,000 to 55,000 clones, about 90% seen only once; the top ten take approximately 7.5%. Time point of the sample: peripheral blood 6 weeks after treatment start. The sequencing here drew on PBMCs, taken around atezolizumab (anti-PD-L1) treatment. The receptors were gathered from a man in his 70s with urothelial cancer.

The chain joins TRBV11-2 to TRBJ2-3; 11 bases are shared with TRBD2. The CDR3 is 17 residues long. Germline CDR1 SGHAT, CDR2 FQNNGV. Losses at the gene ends were 3 bases for V and 0 bases for J; bases not matched to a gene: 5. The CDR3 nucleotides read TGTGCCAGCAGCTTCTTAGCGGGAGGGCCAAGCACAGATACGCAGTATTTT. Translation: CASSFLAGGPSTDTQYF. Full variable domain (missing parts from reference TRBV11-2 and TRBJ2-3): EAGVAQSPRYKIIEKRQSVAFWCNPISGHATLYWYQQILGQGPKLLIQFQNNGVVDDSQLPKDRFSAERLKGVDSTLKIQPAKLEDSAVYLCASSFLAGGPSTDTQYFGPGTRLTVL.

The rearrangement links TRBV2 to TRBJ2-7, with a tentative D call TRBD1 (5 bases). The germline CDR1 and CDR2 sequences are SNHLY and FYNNEI. V was cut by 6 bases and J by 3 bases, with 9 bases left in between. The CDR3 sequence is 12 residues long. CDR3 in amino acids: CASSWGSYEQYF. The CDR3 nucleotides are TGTGCCAGCAGCTGGGGCAGCTACGAGCAGTACTTC.

V usage is TRBV13 and J usage is TRBJ2-3, with 7 bases fitting TRBD2. Germline CDR1 PRHDT, CDR2 FYEKMQ (reference sequence). The V segment lost 5 bases and the J segment 6 bases; nucleotides outside the gene matches: 11. CDR3 length: 15 residues. The CDR3 DNA reads as TGTGCCAGCAGCCTGTCAGCGGGGTCCTCCGATACGCAGTATTTT. It translates to CASSLSAGSSDTQYF.

This chain uses TRBV28 with TRBJ2-1; 8 bases are a match to TRBD2. The CDR3 totals 16 residues. Trimming cost V 6 bases and J 7 bases; bases outside gene matches: 14. Germline V gene data show CDR1 as MDHEN and CDR2 as SYDVKM. Written as DNA, the CDR3 is TGTGCCAGCAGAAAGCGGGAGCTCCTTATGGGGAATGAGCAGTTCTTC. It is translated as CASRKRELLMGNEQFF.

The chain uses TRBV14 and TRBJ1-5; 9 nucleotides align to TRBD1. Trimming cost V 4 bases and J 7 bases; bases outside gene matches: 14. CDR1 SGHDN and CDR2 FVKESK come from the germline V gene. The CDR3 sequence is 17 residues long. The CDR3, as DNA: TGTGCCAGCAGCCCGATGGGACAGGGTTTATCAGGGCAGCCCCAGCATTTT. Amino acid sequence: CASSPMGQGLSGQPQHF.

The V and J genes are TRBV2 and TRBJ2-3; tentative D call: TRBD2 (6 bases). This CDR3 is 15 amino acids long. From germline, CDR1 is SNHLY and CDR2 FYNNEI. V was trimmed by 3 bases and J by 2 bases, leaving 12 bases between them. As DNA, the CDR3 is TGTGCCAGCAGTGAGGAGGGGACTCACACAGATACGCAGTATTTT. It is translated as CASSEEGTHTDTQYF.

The J gene is TRBJ2-4, the V gene TRBV19; 9 positions agree with TRBD2. V lost 4 bases and J lost 0; bases outside the gene matches: 7. Germline V lookup: CDR1 LNHDA, CDR2 SQIVND (reference sequence). This CDR3 contains 17 residues. The CDR3 nucleotides are TGTGCCAGTAGTAACCTAGCGGGATCTCTAGCCAAAAACATTCAGTACTTC. This translates into CASSNLAGSLAKNIQYF.

The chain combines TRBV15 with TRBJ2-7; D might be TRBD2 (6 bases). With 5 bases removed from V and 2 bases from J, the gap between germline ends came to 16 bases. Germline V CDR1 and CDR2: LNHNV, YYDKDF (reference sequence). The CDR3 covers 15 residues. The CDR3 DNA is TGTGCCACCAGCCGAGGCGGGACCAATACCTACGAGCAGTACTTC. Translation: CATSRGGTNTYEQYF.

The chain joins TRBV2 to TRBJ2-3; tentatively, D is TRBD2 (5 bases). Between the trimmed V and J ends, which lost 6 bases and 3 bases, there was a span of 19 bases. Germline-derived CDR1 and CDR2 are SNHLY and FYNNEI. This CDR3 is built from 16 residues. Here the CDR3 DNA reads TGTGCCAGCAGCCTAGCCCTAACGGGATCGACAGATACGCAGTATTTT. It translates to CASSLALTGSTDTQYF.

The gene calls are TRBV28 and TRBJ2-1; D is ambiguous. The CDR3 has 15 amino acids. Trimming cost V 2 bases and J 0 bases, with 8 bases left between them. Per germline, CDR1 MDHEN and CDR2 SYDVKM. In DNA form, the CDR3 reads TGTGCCAGCAGTTTAGCGGAGAGCTCCTACAATGAGCAGTTCTTC. Translation: CASSLAESSYNEQFF.

V gene TRBV29-1 combines with J gene TRBJ2-1; D is perhaps TRBD2 (6 bases). V lost 7 bases and J 2 bases, leaving 12 bases between the germline ends. Germline CDR1 SQVTM, CDR2 ANQGSEA. The CDR3 is made up of 13 amino acids. CDR3 bases: TGCAGCGCCTTGGAGGGAACCTACAATGAGCAGTTCTTC. It yields the protein CSALEGTYNEQFF.

The CDR3 here is CASSLARGLSTDTQYF. CDR3 DNA sequence: TGTGCCAGCAGCTTAGCGCGGGGGCTAAGCACAGATACGCAGTATTTT. This chain links TRBV5-6 with TRBJ2-3, with D perhaps matching TRBD2 (7 bases). With 2 bases removed from V and 0 bases from J, the gap between germline ends came to 13 bases. Germline-derived CDR1 and CDR2 are SGHDT and YYEEEE. The CDR3 length is 16 residues.

The rearrangement uses TRBV9 and TRBJ2-7, with D possibly TRBD2 on 5 matching bases. CDR3 length: 13 amino acids. The ends were cut back, 4 bases at V and 2 bases at J, with 10 bases in the middle. Germline CDR1 reads SGDLS; CDR2 reads YYNGEE. The chain's CDR3 is CASSRGGTYEQYF. CDR3 in DNA: TGTGCCAGCAGCCGGGGTGGAACCTACGAGCAGTACTTC.

The chain combines TRBV6-1 with TRBJ1-1, with D possibly matching TRBD1 (5 bases). CDR1 MNHNS and CDR2 SASEGT come from the germline V gene. V lost 2 bases, J lost 7 bases, and 20 bases lay in between. This CDR3 has 16 residues. Here the CDR3 reads CASSEFSGAVTGEAFF. In DNA form, the CDR3 reads TGTGCCAGCAGTGAATTTAGTGGGGCTGTAACGGGTGAAGCTTTCTTT.

The chain has TRBV28 and TRBJ1-5; no reliable D call. The CDR3 covers 15 residues. Trimming shortened V by 5 bases and J by 2 bases, and 13 bases separated the two germline ends. Per the germline V gene, CDR1 is MDHEN and CDR2 is SYDVKM. The CDR3 loop reads CASSPAGGRNQPQHF. The CDR3 region has the DNA TGTGCCAGCAGTCCCGCGGGCGGCCGCAATCAGCCCCAGCATTTT.

This chain connects TRBV5-8 to TRBJ2-1, with TRBD2 identical over 9 bases. Germline lookup yields CDR1 SGHTS and CDR2 YDEGEE. The J segment lost 0 bases and the V segment lost 0 bases, leaving 4 bases of the junction unmatched. This CDR3 is built from 17 residues. CDR3 nucleotide sequence: TGTGCCAGCAGCTTGGGACTAGCGGATAGCTCCTACAATGAGCAGTTCTTC. This gives the protein CASSLGLADSSYNEQFF. Based on the CDR3 plus reference TRBV5-8 and TRBJ2-1, the full variable domain is EAGVTQSPTHLIKTRGQQATLRCSPISGHTSVYWYQQALGLGLQFLLWYDEGEERNRGNFPPRFSGRQFPNYSSELNVNALELEDSALYLCASSLGLADSSYNEQFFGPGTRLTVL.

DNA for the CDR3: TGTGCCAGCAGTGCCCCAGGGGGCTTAGGAAACACCATATATTTT. It specifies CASSAPGGLGNTIYF. The chain combines TRBV6-1 with TRBJ1-3; 8 bases fit TRBD1. V trimming: 4 bases; J trimming: 4 bases; junction bases outside the gene matches: 6. CDR3 length: 15 amino acids. From germline, CDR1 is MNHNS and CDR2 SASEGT.

The rearrangement joins TRBV27 to TRBJ2-7; D may be TRBD1 (5 bases). V shed 2 bases and J shed 1 base, with 9 bases lying between them. Germline assignment: CDR1 MNHEY and CDR2 SMNVEV (reference sequence). The CDR3 totals 14 residues. Written as DNA, the CDR3 is TGTGCCAGCAGTTTACAGGGTATTTCCTACGAGCAGTACTTC. It is translated as CASSLQGISYEQYF.

The chain carries TRBV9 and TRBJ2-5, with D maybe TRBD2 (5 bases). V was trimmed by 3 bases and J by 5 bases, leaving 8 bases between them. The length of the CDR3 is 12 residues. Germline V CDR1 and CDR2: SGDLS, YYNGEE. CDR3 bases: TGTGCCAGCAGCGCCAGAGGGGAGACCCAGTACTTC. This sequence encodes CASSARGETQYF.

The CDR3 protein is CASTHHPGLGRDTEAFF. The CDR3 nucleotides read TGTGCCAGCACCCACCACCCAGGACTTGGGAGGGACACTGAAGCTTTCTTT. The chain is built from TRBV28 and TRBJ1-1; unclear D gene. The CDR3 consists of 17 residues. Trimming removed 7 bases at V and 3 bases at J, with 24 bases between. Per the germline V gene, CDR1 is MDHEN and CDR2 is SYDVKM.

This sequence joins TRBV5-1 and TRBJ2-5; D perhaps matches TRBD1 (6 bases). V lost 3 bases and J 4 bases, leaving 13 bases between the germline ends. CDR1 is SGHRS and CDR2 is YFSETQ in the germline V gene. The CDR3 is made up of 14 amino acids. This chain's CDR3 is CASSSLGAGETQYF. The DNA for the CDR3 is TGCGCCAGCAGCTCCCTGGGGGCAGGAGAGACCCAGTACTTC.

This clone was recorded only once. The CDR3 protein is CSALYVKNIQYF. The DNA of the CDR3 is TGCAGCGCCCTGTATGTCAAAAACATTCAGTACTTC. The genes are TRBV29-1 and TRBJ2-4; D is ambiguous. The CDR3 runs 12 residues. Germline CDR1 is SQVTM and CDR2 is ANQGSEA. Trimming took 7 bases from V and 3 from J, leaving 10 bases between them. The variable domain in full, completed from reference TRBV29-1 and TRBJ2-4, reads SAVISQKPSRDICQRGTSLTIQCQVDSQVTMMFWYRQQPGQSLTLIATANQGSEATYESGFVIDKFPISRPNLTFSTLTVSNMSPEDSSIYLCSALYVKNIQYFGAGTRLSVL.

In its sample, this clone was seen a few times. This chain links TRBV4-1 with TRBJ2-7, with D perhaps TRBD1 (6 bases). The CDR3 runs to 14 residues. Trimming removed 4 bases at V and 3 bases at J, with 13 bases between. Germline loops: CDR1 MGHRA, CDR2 YSYEKL. The chain's CDR3 is CASSPPGRGYEQYF. CDR3 coding DNA: TGCGCCAGCAGCCCTCCAGGCAGGGGCTACGAGCAGTACTTC.